This TCR beta chain stems from a study of shared clonotypes between healthy human individuals. Study overall: The cohort comprised a couple of women and a few men. Their ages spanned 18 to 49 years.

CDR3 length: 16 residues. Deletions cut 4 bases from V and 0 bases from J, with 14 bases between. Germline CDR1 is SGHRS and CDR2 is YFSETQ. The repertoire was sequenced with immunoSEQ multiplex PCR; TCRdb's copy has only in-frame clones and lacks some. The table includes over a million clones, more than 75% detected once. Sequences were obtained from memory CD4+ T cells from PBMCs. Regarding subset: CD45RA-negative fraction. The J gene is TRBJ1-3, the V gene TRBV5-1; TRBD1 might be the D (5 bases). The clonotype originates from a man between 18 and 29 years old in good health. Some clones in this sample may be carry-over from other donors' samples. The CDR3: CASSGGSISSGNTIYF. CDR3 sequence (DNA): TGCGCCAGCAGCGGGGGAAGTATTAGCTCTGGAAACACCATATATTTT.